These 13 T cell receptor beta chains came from one sample sequenced in a study of blood T cell repertoires in COVID-19. The protocol was immunoSEQ multiplex PCR, while the TCRdb copy is restricted to in-frame clones and leaves out a portion. The repertoire holds about 240,000 clones, with around nine tenths as singletons. Material: peripheral blood. These receptors all stem from a woman in her 70s with active or convalescent COVID-19.

The genes are TRBV9 and TRBJ2-3; 8 positions agree with TRBD2. V lost 1 base and J lost 4; bases outside the gene matches: 20. Germline V lookup: CDR1 SGDLS, CDR2 YYNGEE. CDR3 length: 20 amino acids. CDR3 sequence (DNA): TGTGCCAGCAGCGTATTCCCCGGAACGGGGGCAGCGGGGGAGTCAGATACGCAGTATTTT. Translated, it gives CASSVFPGTGAAGESDTQYF.

V gene TRBV7-2 combines with J gene TRBJ1-2, with D perhaps matching TRBD1 (5 bases). Germline V lookup: CDR1 SGHTA, CDR2 FQGNSA. This CDR3 has 13 amino acids. V gave up 2 bases and J gave up 6 bases, with 10 bases separating them. CDR3 DNA sequence: TGTGCCAGCAGCTTACAGCGGGGGGATGGCTACACCTTC. It translates to CASSLQRGDGYTF.

The chain has TRBV14 and TRBJ1-4; 9 bases are a match to TRBD1. The germline CDR1 and CDR2 sequences are SGHDN and FVKESK. V lost 4 bases and J lost 8; bases outside the gene matches: 11. The CDR3 runs 16 residues. CDR3 protein: CASSRLRTGTGEKLFF. Written as DNA, the CDR3 is TGTGCCAGCAGCCGCCTAAGGACGGGGACAGGGGAAAAACTGTTTTTT.

The chain recombines TRBV18 with TRBJ1-4; TRBD1 matches 9 bases. Looked up from germline, CDR1 is KGHSH and CDR2 is LQKENI. The CDR3 has 13 residues. V lost 2 bases and J lost 14; bases outside the gene matches: 6. The CDR3 DNA reads TGTGCCAGCTCACCATCCGGGACAGGGTTGCTGTTTTTT. Its translation: CASSPSGTGLLFF.

The chain uses TRBV5-1 and TRBJ2-7; D might be TRBD2 (6 bases). CDR1 and CDR2 (germline): SGHRS, YFSETQ. The CDR3 is 14 amino acids. V was trimmed by 2 bases and J by 0 bases, leaving 9 bases between them. The CDR3 here is CASSFGGSSYEQYF. CDR3 nucleotides: TGCGCCAGCAGCTTCGGGGGATCCTCCTACGAGCAGTACTTC. Full variable domain (outside the CDR3, taken from reference TRBV5-1 and TRBJ2-7): KAGVTQTPRYLIKTRGQQVTLSCSPISGHRSVSWYQQTPGQGLQFLFEYFSETQRNKGNFPGRFSGRQFSNSRSEMNVSTLELGDSALYLCASSFGGSSYEQYFGPGTRLTVT.

This clone came up a few times. This sequence joins TRBV10-3 and TRBJ1-1, with 10 nucleotides matching TRBD1. V dropped 3 bases and J dropped 10; count of bases not matched to a gene: 11. Germline V lookup: CDR1 ENHRY, CDR2 SYGVKD. The CDR3 spans 15 residues. For the CDR3, the DNA is TGTGCCATCAGTGAAAGGGGACAGGGGACCGGAGGAGCTTTCTTT. This encodes CAISERGQGTGGAFF.

The V and J genes are TRBV4-3 and TRBJ1-1, with 10 bases that match TRBD1. From germline, CDR1 is LGHNA and CDR2 YSLEER. The CDR3 consists of 15 residues. With V trimmed by 3 bases and J by 4 bases, 5 bases remained unmatched. DNA for the CDR3: TGCGCCAGCAGCCAGGCCGGGACAGGGGCCACTGAAGCTTTCTTT. Translating it yields CASSQAGTGATEAFF.

The chain recombines TRBV24-1 with TRBJ1-1; the match to TRBD1 covers 7 bases. Germline values: CDR1 KGHDR, CDR2 SFDVKD. CDR3 length: 13 residues. Trimming took 7 bases from V and 1 from J; bases not matched to a gene: 2. Here the CDR3 reads CATSGTENTEAFF. The CDR3 nucleotides read TGTGCCACCAGCGGGACAGAGAACACTGAAGCTTTCTTT.

The chain carries TRBV7-3 and TRBJ1-1; 8 bases are shared with TRBD1. Germline V gives CDR1 SGHTA, CDR2 FQGTGA. This CDR3 region has 13 residues. Trimming cost V 4 bases and J 7 bases; bases outside gene matches: 5. The CDR3 sequence is CASSSQQGGEAFF. CDR3 coding DNA: TGTGCCAGCAGCTCGCAACAGGGGGGTGAAGCTTTCTTT.

The rearrangement joins TRBV5-4 to TRBJ1-1, with 7 bases that match TRBD1. Germline V gene lookup returns CDR1 SGHNT and CDR2 YYREEE (reference sequence). The CDR3 is made up of 13 amino acids. Losses at the gene ends were 5 bases for V and 3 bases for J; bases not matched to a gene: 4. The CDR3 region has the DNA TGTGCCAGCAGAACCGGGACAGACACTGAAGCTTTCTTT. Protein: CASRTGTDTEAFF.

With regard to this clone: This CDR3 is also generated by other DNA sequences in the sample. This rearrangement joins TRBV7-2 to TRBJ2-7, with TRBD1 matching over 10 bases. CDR3 length: 15 residues. With V trimmed by 5 bases and J by 3 bases, 7 bases remained unmatched. Germline V gives CDR1 SGHTA, CDR2 FQGNSA. The CDR3: CASSLDRGPVYEQYF. CDR3 coding DNA: TGTGCCAGCAGCCTCGACAGGGGGCCCGTCTACGAGCAGTACTTC. Drawing the rest from reference TRBV7-2 and TRBJ2-7, the complete variable domain is GAGVSQSPSNKVTEKGKDVELRCDPISGHTALYWYRQSLGQGLEFLIYFQGNSAPDKSGLPSDRFSAERTGGSVSTLTIQRTQQEDSAVYLCASSLDRGPVYEQYFGPGTRLTVT.

This clone was seen a handful of times. This chain joins TRBV25-1 and TRBJ1-2; D is perhaps TRBD1 (5 bases). Germline CDR1 and CDR2: MGHDK and SYGVNS. The V gene lost 3 bases and the J gene lost 0 bases, with 14 bases spanning the gap. The CDR3 length is 16 residues. Written as DNA, the CDR3 is TGTGCCAGCAGTGACGTAGCGGGACTTACTAACTATGGCTACACCTTC. Translated, it gives CASSDVAGLTNYGYTF.

The chain joins TRBV6-5 to TRBJ1-1, with 9 nucleotides matching TRBD1. From germline, CDR1 is MNHEY and CDR2 SVGAGI. J lost 4 bases, V lost 5 bases, and 5 bases had no gene match. The CDR3 sequence is 14 residues long. DNA for the CDR3: TGTGCCAGCAGTACAGGGGGCAGGGTCACTGAAGCTTTCTTT. This sequence encodes CASSTGGRVTEAFF.